One sample yielded the 26 T cell receptor beta chains listed below, sequenced in a study of radiotherapy plus CTLA-4 blockade in lung cancer. Only in-frame clones appear in the TCRdb table, and some are missing; sequencing was by immunoSEQ multiplex PCR. Of around 80,000 clones listed, over 65% are singletons. The sequenced sample was peripheral blood, obtained from a patient treated with radiotherapy plus ipilimumab. The receptors come from a human donor with non-small cell lung cancer whose response to radiotherapy plus ipilimumab could not be evaluated.

The chain joins TRBV5-1 to TRBJ1-1; 7 nucleotides agree with TRBD1. Trimming removed 4 bases from V and 0 bases from J; junction bases left unmatched: 6. The CDR3 is made up of 15 amino acids. Germline values: CDR1 SGHRS, CDR2 YFSETQ. CDR3 sequence: CASSAEGAMNTEAFF. CDR3 nucleotides: TGCGCCAGCAGCGCGGAGGGGGCTATGAACACTGAAGCTTTCTTT.

The V gene is TRBV15, the J gene TRBJ1-4, with a tentative D call TRBD1 (5 bases). Germline values: CDR1 LNHNV, CDR2 YYDKDF (reference sequence). This CDR3 comprises 15 residues. Trimming removed 0 bases at V and 8 bases at J, with 13 bases between. DNA for the CDR3: TGTGCCACCAGCAGAGATTTGGCAGGGCGGGAAAAACTGTTTTTT. Encoded protein: CATSRDLAGREKLFF. The whole variable domain, remainder taken from reference TRBV15 and TRBJ1-4, is DAMVIQNPRYQVTQFGKPVTLSCSQTLNHNVMYWYQQKSSQAPKLLFHYYDKDFNNEADTPDNFQSRRPNTSFCFLDIRSPGLGDTAMYLCATSRDLAGREKLFFGSGTQLSVL.

The chain links TRBV30 to TRBJ1-4, with 11 bases lining up with TRBD1. The CDR3 is 15 residues long. The germline gives CDR1 GTSNPN, CDR2 SVGIG (reference sequence). Trimming removed 3 bases from V and 7 bases from J; junction bases left unmatched: 7. This chain's CDR3 is CAWSDGQGASEKLFF. The CDR3 region has the DNA TGTGCCTGGAGCGACGGACAGGGGGCCTCTGAAAAACTGTTTTTT.

V is TRBV5-1 and J is TRBJ1-1, with 8 positions matching TRBD1. Trimming at V came to 3 bases and at J to 1 base, leaving 5 bases not matched to a gene. Looked up from germline, CDR1 is SGHRS and CDR2 is YFSETQ. This CDR3 has 15 residues. CDR3 sequence reads: CASSSAGGGNTEAFF. As DNA, the CDR3 is TGCGCCAGCAGCTCTGCAGGGGGCGGGAACACTGAAGCTTTCTTT.

The CDR3 protein is CASSLVRGPSNNEQFF. CDR3 coding DNA: TGTGCCAGCAGCTTGGTCAGGGGGCCCTCGAACAATGAGCAGTTCTTC. V and J are TRBV7-2 and TRBJ2-1; 8 positions agree with TRBD1. CDR3 size: 16 residues. With V trimmed by 3 bases and J by 5 bases, 9 bases remained unmatched. The germline gives CDR1 SGHTA, CDR2 FQGNSA.

The V call is TRBV29-1, the J call TRBJ1-2; 9 bases fit TRBD1. V lost 4 bases to trimming and J lost 3 bases; unmatched junction nucleotides: 3. The germline CDR1 and CDR2 sequences are SQVTM and ANQGSEA. This CDR3 comprises 13 residues. The CDR3 loop is CSVATGGDYGYTF. The CDR3 region has the DNA TGCAGCGTTGCGACAGGGGGGGACTATGGCTACACCTTC. The whole variable domain, remainder taken from reference TRBV29-1 and TRBJ1-2, is SAVISQKPSRDICQRGTSLTIQCQVDSQVTMMFWYRQQPGQSLTLIATANQGSEATYESGFVIDKFPISRPNLTFSTLTVSNMSPEDSSIYLCSVATGGDYGYTFGSGTRLTVV.

Notes on this clone: Compared with germline, one end of the junction differs, possibly owing to a read error. The chain joins TRBV12-5 to TRBJ2-3; 9 bases map to TRBD2. Per germline, CDR1 LGHNT and CDR2 FRNRAP. The CDR3 has 12 amino acids. The CDR3 region has the DNA TGTGCTAGTGGCGCTACTAGCGGGCTTTGGGATTTT. Encoded protein: CASGATSGLWDF. The full variable domain, its missing parts supplied by reference TRBV12-5 and TRBJ2-3, is DARVTQTPRHKVTEMGQEVTMRCQPILGHNTVFWYRQTMMQGLELLAYFRNRAPLDDSGMPKDRFSAEMPDATLATLKIQPSEPRDSAVYFCASGATSGLWDFGPGTRLTVL.

The chain combines TRBV4-1 with TRBJ1-2; the match to TRBD1 covers 8 bases. The J segment lost 8 bases and the V segment lost 0 bases, leaving 5 bases of the junction unmatched. The CDR3 has 14 amino acids. Germline assignment: CDR1 MGHRA and CDR2 YSYEKL. The CDR3 nucleotides are TGCGCCAGCAGCCAAGATGCAGGGGGCGGAGGCTACACCTTC. It codes for CASSQDAGGGGYTF.

This clone was seen only a few times. The chain combines TRBV14 with TRBJ1-1; the D is unclear. The germline CDR1 and CDR2 sequences are SGHDN and FVKESK. Trimming left V 4 bases short and J 1 base short, with 7 bases between. The CDR3 totals 13 residues. CDR3 nucleotides: TGTGCCAGCAGCCCCCAGGCGAACACTGAAGCTTTCTTT. Translation gives CASSPQANTEAFF.

V is TRBV5-1 and J is TRBJ2-3; 11 nucleotides line up with TRBD2. V was pared by 1 base and J by 3 bases, with 4 bases of the junction left unmatched. CDR1 and CDR2 from the germline V gene are SGHRS and YFSETQ. This CDR3 is built from 16 residues. This chain's CDR3 is CASSLTSGSRTDTQYF. In nucleotides, the CDR3 is TGCGCCAGCAGCTTGACTAGCGGGAGTAGGACAGATACGCAGTATTTT. Complete variable domain (other parts from reference TRBV5-1 and TRBJ2-3): KAGVTQTPRYLIKTRGQQVTLSCSPISGHRSVSWYQQTPGQGLQFLFEYFSETQRNKGNFPGRFSGRQFSNSRSEMNVSTLELGDSALYLCASSLTSGSRTDTQYFGPGTRLTVL.

V usage is TRBV27 and J usage is TRBJ2-7; 8 nucleotides align to TRBD1. The CDR3 extends over 17 amino acids. Germline V CDR1 and CDR2: MNHEY, SMNVEV (reference sequence). The V gene end was trimmed by 0 bases and the J gene end by 4 bases; junction bases not matched to a gene: 11. The CDR3 is CASSLSPVQTGVYEQYF. For the CDR3, the DNA is TGTGCCAGCAGTTTATCACCGGTCCAGACAGGGGTATACGAGCAGTACTTC.

V gene TRBV7-7 combines with J gene TRBJ2-6; D uncertain. Trimming stripped 5 bases from V and 0 bases from J, with 14 bases between. Germline V gives CDR1 SSHAT, CDR2 FNYEAQ (reference sequence). This CDR3 contains 17 residues. The CDR3 here is CASSPYPPGSGANVLTF. Here the CDR3 DNA reads TGTGCCAGCAGCCCTTACCCCCCAGGCTCTGGGGCCAACGTCCTGACTTTC.

The rearrangement uses TRBV7-2 and TRBJ2-1; D unclear. Trimming cost V 1 base and J 0 bases, with 10 bases left between them. Germline V CDR1 and CDR2: SGHTA, FQGNSA. CDR3 length equals 16 residues. The CDR3 nucleotides are TGTGCCAGCAGCTTAGATTTCCTCAGCTCCTACAATGAGCAGTTCTTC. Its protein product is CASSLDFLSSYNEQFF.

The chain is built from TRBV11-2 and TRBJ2-7; 8 nucleotides agree with TRBD2. The CDR3 loop spans 15 amino acids. V shed 5 bases and J 2 bases; nucleotides not matched to a gene: 8. CDR1 and CDR2 from the germline V gene are SGHAT and FQNNGV. The DNA of the CDR3 is TGTGCCAGCAGCCCCGTGTCGGGAGGGCCCTACGAGCAGTACTTC. This gives the protein CASSPVSGGPYEQYF.

CDR3 sequence: CASSSPFSADTQYF. The CDR3 coding sequence is TGTGCCAGCAGCTCCCCCTTCAGTGCAGATACGCAGTATTTT. J is TRBJ2-3 and V is TRBV13; D is undetermined. Germline lookup yields CDR1 PRHDT and CDR2 FYEKMQ (reference sequence). The ends were cut back, 4 bases at V and 4 bases at J, with 12 bases in the middle. The CDR3 is 14 residues long.

To note about this clone: An end of the junction does not agree with germline; a read error may underlie this. The chain is built from TRBV5-4 and TRBJ2-6; 9 bases map to TRBD1. CDR3 length: 17 residues. Germline loops: CDR1 SGHNT, CDR2 YYREEE (reference sequence). CDR3 in amino acids: CTSSSGQGKGGANVLTF. The CDR3 nucleotides read TGTACCAGCAGCTCAGGACAGGGGAAGGGTGGGGCCAACGTCCTGACTTTC.

V usage is TRBV5-6 and J usage is TRBJ2-1; 10 positions agree with TRBD1. CDR1 and CDR2 (germline): SGHDT, YYEEEE. There are 14 residues in the CDR3. V shed 4 bases, J shed 14 bases, and the junction held 12 bases outside the gene matches. CDR3 residues: CASSLYWDRGDKFF. The CDR3 nucleotides read TGTGCCAGCAGCCTGTACTGGGACAGGGGCGATAAGTTCTTC.

The chain is built from TRBV10-3 and TRBJ2-6; D possibly corresponds to TRBD1 (6 bases). Germline V lookup: CDR1 ENHRY, CDR2 SYGVKD. The CDR3 contains 17 residues. Between the trimmed V and J ends, which lost 3 bases and 1 base, there was a span of 13 bases. CDR3 nucleotides: TGTGCCATCAGTGATCCTGTGGGGGCTTCTGGGGCCAACGTCCTGACTTTC. It is translated as CAISDPVGASGANVLTF.

This clone was counted between two and nine times. The rearrangement uses TRBV10-3 and TRBJ2-7; no clear D gene. V was clipped by 2 bases and J by 3 bases, with 5 bases between them. Germline assignment: CDR1 ENHRY and CDR2 SYGVKD. The CDR3 length is 12 residues. The CDR3 DNA follows: TGTGCCATCAGTGAGGGGCTCTACGAGCAGTACTTC. Residues: CAISEGLYEQYF.

The rearrangement links TRBV10-3 to TRBJ2-1, with 12 nucleotides matching TRBD2. V trimming: 6 bases; J trimming: 3 bases; junction bases outside the gene matches: 0. This CDR3 has 14 amino acids. Germline V gene lookup returns CDR1 ENHRY and CDR2 SYGVKD. CDR3 nucleotide sequence: TGTGCCATCAGGACTAGCGGGGGCTACAATGAGCAGTTCTTC. Translation gives CAIRTSGGYNEQFF.

The rearrangement uses TRBV6-5 and TRBJ2-2; TRBD1 aligns across 7 bases. This CDR3 spans 13 amino acids. Germline CDR1 and CDR2: MNHEY and SVGAGI. V lost 6 bases, J lost 6 bases, and 4 bases stayed unmatched. This CDR3 is CASRGTGAGELFF. The CDR3, as DNA: TGTGCCAGCAGGGGTACAGGGGCCGGGGAGCTGTTTTTT.

The chain uses TRBV29-1 and TRBJ2-1; 7 positions agree with TRBD1. Germline V gene data show CDR1 as SQVTM and CDR2 as ANQGSEA. This CDR3 is built from 14 residues. Trimming took 4 bases from V and 6 from J; bases not matched to a gene: 9. For the CDR3, the DNA is TGCAGCGTTGCTAGGGGGCTCCCGCGCAATGAGCAGTTCTTC. Residues: CSVARGLPRNEQFF.

The chain has TRBV5-6 and TRBJ2-1; D may be TRBD2 (5 bases). CDR3 length: 13 residues. Germline V gene lookup returns CDR1 SGHDT and CDR2 YYEEEE. The germline V and J ends were trimmed by 2 bases and 6 bases, with 9 bases remaining between them. The CDR3 region has the DNA TGTGCCAGCAGCTTCACGACTACCAATGAGCAGTTCTTC. Translating it yields CASSFTTTNEQFF.

The genes are TRBV18 and TRBJ2-1, with D possibly TRBD2 on 6 matching bases. V was clipped by 3 bases and J by 2 bases, with 14 bases between them. The V gene's germline CDR1 is KGHSH and CDR2 LQKENI. The CDR3 has 16 amino acids. The CDR3, as DNA: TGTGCCAGCTCACCTCCCCAGCGGGTCACCTACAATGAGCAGTTCTTC. Translated, it gives CASSPPQRVTYNEQFF.

This chain joins TRBV7-3 and TRBJ2-2; D unresolved. V shed 2 bases and J shed 0 bases, with 10 bases lying between them. This CDR3 is built from 16 residues. Germline lookup yields CDR1 SGHTA and CDR2 FQGTGA. The CDR3: CASSLGLSANTGELFF. The CDR3 DNA reads TGTGCCAGCAGCTTAGGCCTCAGCGCGAACACCGGGGAGCTGTTTTTT.

This clone has more than one count but fewer than ten. This chain connects TRBV12-5 to TRBJ2-1; 8 bases line up with TRBD2. Trimming cost V 7 bases and J 0 bases; bases outside gene matches: 14. Germline-derived CDR1 and CDR2 are LGHNT and FRNRAP. CDR3 length: 18 amino acids. Here the CDR3 reads CASATRGGLANSYNEQFF. The CDR3, as DNA: TGTGCTAGTGCTACCCGGGGGGGGCTAGCGAACTCCTACAATGAGCAGTTCTTC.